Listed here are 20 T cell receptor beta chains from one sample, sequenced in a study of cytomegalovirus exposure and HLA in healthy donors. The primer mix had 60 Vbeta and 13 Jbeta primers. Repertoires were generated with immunoSEQ multiplex PCR, while TCRdb's copy carries only in-frame clones and drops some. The repertoire includes about 120,000 clones, about four fifths of them detected once, and 3.6% sits in the top ten. Material for sequencing was PBMCs. These receptors all come from a woman between 35 and 50 years old in good health and CMV-seropositive.

The gene calls are TRBV7-6 and TRBJ2-7; the D gene is possibly TRBD1 (6 bases). The CDR3 loop spans 15 amino acids. V was pared by 5 bases and J by 9 bases, with 23 bases between. Per germline, CDR1 SGHVS and CDR2 FNYEAQ. The CDR3: CASSPVAGEWAGQYF. The CDR3 DNA reads TGTGCCAGCAGCCCGGTGGCAGGGGAGTGGGCGGGGCAGTACTTC.

The chain carries TRBV28 and TRBJ2-1; TRBD2 matches 7 bases. J was trimmed by 5 bases and V by 1 base; bases with no gene match: 8. The CDR3 has 16 residues. The germline V gene encodes CDR1 MDHEN and CDR2 SYDVKM. Written as DNA, the CDR3 is TGTGCCAGCAGTTTATTCCTCGGGACTATTAACAATGAGCAGTTCTTC. Translated: CASSLFLGTINNEQFF.

CDR3 loop: CASSLGRGNSNQPQHF. In DNA, the CDR3 is TGTGCCAGCAGCTTGGGTCGGGGTAATAGCAATCAGCCCCAGCATTTT. This chain joins TRBV5-5 and TRBJ1-5; D uncertain. CDR3 length: 16 residues. V lost 0 bases and J lost 0, with 10 bases in between. CDR1 is SGHKS, CDR2 YYEKEE, per germline (reference sequence).

Points on this clone: At one end, the junction sequence differs from germline, possibly due to a read error. The chain couples TRBV29-1 to TRBJ2-7; 14 bases are shared with TRBD2. Germline assignment: CDR1 SQVTM and CDR2 ANQGSEA. The CDR3 totals 17 residues. In DNA form, the CDR3 reads TGCAGCGTACATGCAGGGGGGACTAGCGGGAGCACCTACGGGCAGTACTTC. This codes for CSVHAGGTSGSTYGQYF.

The chain links TRBV28 to TRBJ2-1, with TRBD2 as a possible D gene (6 bases). The V and J ends lost 7 bases and 2 bases respectively, with 15 bases between them. The CDR3 is 15 amino acids. The germline CDR1 and CDR2 sequences are MDHEN and SYDVKM. The CDR3 DNA reads as TGTGCCAGCACCCGACGGGACTCGGCCTACAATGAGCAGTTCTTC. Translated: CASTRRDSAYNEQFF.

This rearrangement joins TRBV30 to TRBJ1-1, with D uncertain. This CDR3 spans 11 amino acids. The germline V gene has CDR1 GTSNPN and CDR2 SVGIG (reference sequence). Trimming cost V 0 bases and J 4 bases, with 3 bases left between them. The CDR3 loop reads CAWSVSTEAFF. In DNA form, the CDR3 reads TGTGCCTGGAGTGTCTCCACTGAAGCTTTCTTT.

The V call is TRBV29-1, the J call TRBJ1-2; D not resolved. V lost 8 bases, J lost 5 bases, and 12 bases lay in between. The CDR3 has 11 amino acids. The germline V gene has CDR1 SQVTM and CDR2 ANQGSEA. The CDR3 nucleotides are TGCAGCACTACGGGAGTTTATGGCTACACCTTC. It specifies CSTTGVYGYTF.

J is TRBJ2-1 and V is TRBV19; D ambiguous. The CDR3 extends over 13 amino acids. CDR1 LNHDA and CDR2 SQIVND come from the germline V gene (reference sequence). Between the trimmed V and J ends, which lost 1 base and 1 base, there was a span of 2 bases. This CDR3 is CASSIASYNEQFF. The DNA of the CDR3 is TGTGCCAGTAGTATAGCTTCCTACAATGAGCAGTTCTTC.

The chain uses TRBV6-5 and TRBJ1-1, with D uncertain. The V gene lost 0 bases and the J gene lost 0 bases, with 8 bases spanning the gap. The V gene's germline CDR1 is MNHEY and CDR2 SVGAGI. This CDR3 is built from 15 residues. The CDR3: CASSYSAGLNTEAFF. In nucleotides, the CDR3 is TGTGCCAGCAGTTACTCCGCAGGATTGAACACTGAAGCTTTCTTT.

The chain links TRBV11-3 to TRBJ2-1; 10 nucleotides agree with TRBD2. The length of the CDR3 is 16 residues. With 5 bases clipped from V and 8 bases from J, the junction kept 12 bases outside the gene matches. The V gene's germline CDR1 is SGHNT and CDR2 YENEEA. This chain's CDR3 is CASSPRASGSIYEQFF. For the CDR3, the DNA is TGTGCCAGCAGCCCCCGGGCTAGCGGGAGTATCTATGAGCAGTTCTTC.

The V and J genes are TRBV6-6 and TRBJ2-7; 7 bases fit TRBD1. V gave up 2 bases and J gave up 3 bases; unmatched junction bases: 7. This CDR3 comprises 15 residues. The V gene's germline CDR1 is MNHNY and CDR2 SVGAGI (reference sequence). The CDR3: CASSYGAGGNYEQYF. Written as DNA, the CDR3 is TGTGCCAGCAGTTACGGGGCAGGGGGAAACTACGAGCAGTACTTC.

The V call is TRBV4-3, the J call TRBJ2-3; D gene ambiguous. CDR3 size: 14 residues. V lost 0 bases and J 3 bases, leaving 7 bases between the germline ends. CDR1 and CDR2 (germline): LGHNA, YSLEER. The CDR3 DNA reads TGCGCCAGCAGCCAAGAATTCGGTACAGATACGCAGTATTTT. It yields the protein CASSQEFGTDTQYF.

The rearrangement joins TRBV7-9 to TRBJ1-2; TRBD1 aligns across 8 bases. V dropped 4 bases and J dropped 7; count of bases not matched to a gene: 14. Germline CDR1 and CDR2: SEHNR and FQNEAQ (reference sequence). This CDR3 spans 16 amino acids. CDR3 amino acids: CASSSPRFPGTGGYTF. The CDR3 nucleotides are TGTGCCAGCAGCTCCCCTCGGTTCCCTGGGACAGGTGGCTACACCTTC.

The chain recombines TRBV18 with TRBJ2-3; D call uncertain. CDR1 and CDR2 (germline): KGHSH, LQKENI. Trimming stripped 5 bases from V and 0 bases from J, with 6 bases between. The CDR3 loop spans 13 amino acids. The CDR3 is CASSSTSTDTQYF. The CDR3 nucleotides are TGTGCCAGCTCATCTACTAGCACAGATACGCAGTATTTT.

V gene TRBV7-2 combines with J gene TRBJ2-7, with 12 positions matching TRBD2. Germline CDR1 is SGHTA and CDR2 is FQGNSA. V shed 4 bases, J shed 5 bases, and the junction held 15 bases outside the gene matches. The CDR3 length is 18 residues. CDR3 DNA: TGTGCCAGCAGCTCCAGCCCAGGGCGACTAGCGGGAGCCAACGAGCAGTACTTC. Its protein product is CASSSSPGRLAGANEQYF.

The chain joins TRBV19 to TRBJ2-1; 8 positions agree with TRBD2. The CDR3 extends over 16 amino acids. V shed 3 bases and J 3 bases; nucleotides not matched to a gene: 7. Germline assignment: CDR1 LNHDA and CDR2 SQIVND (reference sequence). CDR3 DNA: TGTGCCAGTAGTATCGGCAGCGGGAGCGTCTACAATGAGCAGTTCTTC. It codes for CASSIGSGSVYNEQFF.

This chain connects TRBV21-1 to TRBJ2-7; the table names TRBD2, a call not compared with the DNA. TRBV21-1 counts as a pseudogene. CDR3 size: 20 residues. CDR3 coding DNA: TGTGCCAGCAGCCCCCGGACCGGACTAGCGGACCCAAGGGCCTCCTACGAGCAGTACTTC. This encodes CASSPRTGLADPRASYEQYF.

The rearrangement links TRBV2 to TRBJ2-5; D unclear. Trimming took 7 bases from V and 5 from J, leaving 11 bases between them. The CDR3 has 12 residues. In germline, CDR1 is SNHLY, CDR2 FYNNEI. CDR3 nucleotide sequence: TGTGCCAGCACAGATGGCTGGGAGACCCAGTACTTC. Its protein product is CASTDGWETQYF. Looking up the rest from reference TRBV2 and TRBJ2-5 gives the full variable domain: EPEVTQTPSHQVTQMGQEVILRCVPISNHLYFYWYRQILGQKVEFLVSFYNNEISEKSEIFDDQFSVERPDGSNFTLKIRSTKLEDSAMYFCASTDGWETQYFGPGTRLLVL.

A remark on this clone: The same CDR3 also results from other DNA sequences found in this sample. The rearrangement joins TRBV9 to TRBJ2-7; the D gene is possibly TRBD2 (5 bases). V was trimmed by 4 bases and J by 2 bases, leaving 13 bases between them. Germline V gene data show CDR1 as SGDLS and CDR2 as YYNGEE. This CDR3 comprises 14 residues. CDR3: CASSPEGQPYEQYF. DNA for the CDR3: TGTGCCAGCAGCCCCGAGGGCCAACCCTACGAGCAGTACTTC.

This chain joins TRBV5-8 and TRBJ1-4, with D unresolved. The CDR3 spans 16 residues. The V gene's germline CDR1 is SGHTS and CDR2 YDEGEE. V lost 1 base, J lost 2 bases, and 12 bases lay in between. The CDR3 loop is CASSLSRGGTNEKLFF. The DNA for the CDR3 is TGTGCCAGCAGCTTGTCTCGGGGAGGTACTAATGAAAAACTGTTTTTT.